This T cell receptor (beta chain) stems from a study of blood T cell repertoires in COVID-19. V lost 4 bases, J lost 2 bases, and 4 bases lay in between. The CDR3 has 11 residues. In germline, CDR1 is SGHKS, CDR2 YYEKEE (reference sequence). Using immunoSEQ multiplex PCR, the repertoire was profiled, and TCRdb retains in-frame clones only, with some absent. The sample consists of over 130,000 clones, approximately 80% of them appearing once. The specimen sequenced was PBMCs or T cells enriched from blood (not recorded which). This chain connects TRBV5-5 to TRBJ2-7; D gene unclear. The receptor was isolated from a woman between 18 and 30 years old who had been exposed to COVID-19. In DNA form, the CDR3 reads TGTGCCAGCAGCCTAACCTACGAGCAGTACTTC. As protein: CASSLTYEQYF.